The entry below gives a single TCR beta chain sequence along with its context. The protocol was immunoSEQ multiplex PCR, while the TCRdb copy is restricted to in-frame clones and leaves out a portion. Here the sample spans roughly 14,000 clones, roughly four fifths being singletons. V lost 5 bases and J lost 4, with 14 bases in between. The CDR3 spans 14 residues. Germline CDR1 is SGHTA and CDR2 is FQGNSA. This entry comes from a study of T cells after posttransplantation cyclophosphamide. The V and J genes are TRBV7-2 and TRBJ1-1; tentatively, D is TRBD1 (5 bases). The origin of this receptor is a man in his fifties or sixties in good health, CMV-negative, and a related stem cell transplant donor. The sample was memory CD4+ T cells sorted from PBMCs. The CDR3 region is CASSPPGGSTEAFF. The CDR3, as DNA: TGTGCCAGCAGCCCCCCCGGGGGTTCCACTGAAGCTTTCTTT.